The 6 T cell receptor beta chains reported below all come from one sample, sequenced in a study of Ad26.COV2.S vaccination and SARS-CoV-2 variants. Only in-frame clones appear in the TCRdb table, and some are missing; sequencing was by immunoSEQ multiplex PCR. Of about 410,000 clones in the sample, approximately 91% were seen once. The treatment denotes: about 20 received Ad26.COV2.S at low or high dose, single or two shots; several received placebo; per-sample allocation not given. It was on day 63 after the first vaccine or placebo injection that samples were taken. The specimen was peripheral blood, collected in a trial of Ad26.COV2.S vaccine versus placebo. The receptors shown here come from a person between 18 and 65 years old who received the Ad26.COV2.S COVID-19 vaccine or a placebo.

The chain couples TRBV18 to TRBJ2-3; D may be TRBD1 or TRBD2 (5 bases each). The CDR3 is made up of 13 amino acids. Germline V CDR1 and CDR2: KGHSH, LQKENI. V lost 3 bases and J lost 4, with 8 bases in between. The CDR3 spells CASSPMGADTQYF. CDR3 DNA sequence: TGTGCCAGCTCACCCATGGGGGCAGATACGCAGTATTTT.

V usage is TRBV11-3 and J usage is TRBJ2-1; the match to TRBD2 covers 10 bases. Unmatched junction bases numbered 11, after V lost 4 bases and J lost 5 bases. The V gene's germline CDR1 is SGHNT and CDR2 YENEEA. The CDR3 contains 17 residues. CDR3 bases: TGTGCCAGCAGCTCCAACCAACTAGCGGGACTCAACAATGAGCAGTTCTTC. Translation gives CASSSNQLAGLNNEQFF. Using reference TRBV11-3 and TRBJ2-1 for the parts outside the CDR3, the full variable domain is EAGVVQSPRYKIIEKKQPVAFWCNPISGHNTLYWYLQNLGQGPELLIRYENEEAVDDSQLPKDRFSAERLKGVDSTLKIQPAELGDSAVYLCASSSNQLAGLNNEQFFGPGTRLTVL.

This chain joins TRBV28 and TRBJ2-4; possibly TRBD2 for D (5 bases). The CDR3 has 12 amino acids. V lost 3 bases to trimming and J lost 7 bases, with 7 bases between them. CDR1 and CDR2 from the germline V gene are MDHEN and SYDVKM. CDR3 coding DNA: TGTGCCAGCAGTTTTAGAGGGAACATTCAGTACTTC. Protein: CASSFRGNIQYF.

The chain uses TRBV20-1 and TRBJ2-1, with 10 bases that match TRBD1. CDR1 is DFQATT and CDR2 is SNEGSKA in the germline V gene (reference sequence). This CDR3 has 15 residues. Losses at the gene ends were 3 bases for V and 6 bases for J; bases not matched to a gene: 8. The CDR3 coding sequence is TGCAGTGCTAGTGGGGCCGGGACAGGGGCCAATGAGCAGTTCTTC. Protein: CSASGAGTGANEQFF.

The J gene is TRBJ2-5, the V gene TRBV5-1; TRBD1 agrees at 10 bases. Germline loops: CDR1 SGHRS, CDR2 YFSETQ. This CDR3 contains 15 residues. With 0 bases clipped from V and 5 bases from J, the junction kept 4 bases outside the gene matches. For the CDR3, the DNA is TGCGCCAGCAGCTTGGGACAGGGGGCTGTTGAGACCCAGTACTTC. Amino acid sequence: CASSLGQGAVETQYF.

The V call is TRBV4-1, the J call TRBJ2-7, with D uncertain. This CDR3 is 15 amino acids long. The V and J ends lost 5 bases and 3 bases respectively, with 17 bases between them. The germline gives CDR1 MGHRA, CDR2 YSYEKL. The DNA for the CDR3 is TGCGCCAGCAGCTCACGACTCGATCCCGGCTACGAGCAGTACTTC. It codes for CASSSRLDPGYEQYF.